This T cell receptor (beta chain) was identified during a study of OX40 agonist ivuxolimab in advanced cancers. Study-level results: At doses 0.1 to 3.0 mg/kg, CD4+ and CD8+ clones expanded. The 0.1-3.0 mg/kg partial responders had among the lowest clonal expansion. Among T cells, CD8+ cells averaged more expanded clones than CD4+ cells.

Some clones are missing from TCRdb's copy, which holds only in-frame ones; the method was immunoSEQ multiplex PCR. The sample carries 65,000 to 85,000 clones, about 85% recorded once. Sampling times: baseline, cycle 4 day 1, cycle 7 day 1. On this clone: Its specificity is unknown.

V was pared by 8 bases and J by 8 bases, with 10 bases between. CDR3 length: 11 amino acids. Germline-derived CDR1 and CDR2 are SEHNR and FQNEAQ (reference sequence). The starting material was CD4+ or CD8+ T cells sorted from blood, obtained in a trial of the OX40 agonist ivuxolimab. The chain links TRBV7-9 to TRBJ2-1, with D unclear. This clonotype originated in an adult with an advanced solid tumor such as melanoma, head and neck, liver or kidney cancer. The CDR3 is CASERRDEQFF. The DNA for the CDR3 is TGTGCCAGCGAAAGAAGGGATGAGCAGTTCTTC.